The rows below give T cell receptor beta chains drawn from one sample of a study of T cell clonotyping in hematopoietic cell transplantation. Data came from immunoSEQ multiplex PCR; TCRdb stores just in-frame clones and leaves some out. The top ten hold roughly 6.3% of the sample, which has approximately 13,000 clones, approximately 83% seen once. This specimen consisted of PBMCs, obtained 100 days after allogeneic stem cell transplant. Receptors were obtained from a female patient aged 40 to 55 who had an allogeneic stem cell transplant from a related donor, so T cells may come from the graft donor. Some clones in this sample may be carry-over from other donors' samples. Each CDR3 is given with its conserved first and last residue. Size values are once, few and many counts, or a class for expanded clones, and some rows have none.

CDR3 protein: CATKGLARETQYF
V gene: TRBV10-3
clone size: -

CDR3 protein: CASSQDYGHPAKELFF
V gene: TRBV4-3
clone size: -

CDR3 protein: CASSPFRLSMAPILF
V gene: TRBV14
clone size: -

CDR3 protein: CASSLATQETQYF
V gene: TRBV11-3
clone size: -

CDR3 protein: CASSPRDRAYEQYF
V gene: TRBV7-2
clone size: -

CDR3 protein: CASSQDYPGPRQHHEQFF
V gene: TRBV2
clone size: -

CDR3 protein: CASSYYPPPGQIEQYF
V gene: TRBV6-5
clone size: -

CDR3 protein: CAISDTNQPQHF
V gene: TRBV10-3
clone size: -

CDR3 protein: CASSLAGPGYGYTF
V gene: TRBV5-6
clone size: -

CDR3 protein: CASSLRDSHGYTF
V gene: TRBV7-2
clone size: few

CDR3 protein: CASSGQSTPEWQYF
V gene: TRBV7-2
clone size: once

CDR3 protein: CASSQSDSRAFF
V gene: TRBV14
clone size: -

CDR3 protein: CASSLDRNTEAFF
V gene: TRBV7-9
clone size: -

CDR3 protein: CAWSVDRGQDTQYF
V gene: TRBV30
clone size: -

CDR3 protein: CAWSVFGRTNTEAFF
V gene: TRBV30
clone size: few

CDR3 protein: CASSQASSGSDTQYF
V gene: TRBV4-2
clone size: -

CDR3 protein: CASSAGQGATNTGELFF
V gene: TRBV5-1
clone size: once

CDR3 protein: CASSLELMLAGETQYF
V gene: TRBV7-9
clone size: few

CDR3 protein: CASSQKEPLSNQPQHF
V gene: TRBV7-8
clone size: -

CDR3 protein: CASSVSGSSGNTIYF
V gene: TRBV9
clone size: -

CDR3 protein: CAIRQVYEQYF
V gene: TRBV10-3
clone size: -

CDR3 protein: CASSLAPGQGVGTQYF
V gene: TRBV5-1
clone size: -

CDR3 protein: CASSLAWDRGSTGELFF
V gene: TRBV7-6
clone size: once

CDR3 protein: CSVAGDLRAGNIQYF
V gene: TRBV29-1
clone size: -

CDR3 protein: CASSQDVGSPNEQYF
V gene: TRBV14
clone size: -

CDR3 protein: CASNGQGTYGYTF
V gene: TRBV6-5
clone size: -

CDR3 protein: CASSLASDSPSFYEQYF
V gene: TRBV5-4
clone size: large

CDR3 protein: CAISDPGQGKGNEQFF
V gene: TRBV10-3
clone size: -

CDR3 protein: CAIRAGTAPYNEQFF
V gene: TRBV10-3
clone size: -

CDR3 protein: CASSSSGRDEQFF
V gene: TRBV27
clone size: -

CDR3 protein: CASDELGYGGYTF
V gene: TRBV2
clone size: -

CDR3 protein: CASSRPGGDNQPQHF
V gene: TRBV28
clone size: -

CDR3 protein: CASSGWDRGLQETQYF
V gene: TRBV5-4
clone size: -

CDR3 protein: CASRPGVNTEAFF
V gene: TRBV6-5
clone size: -

CDR3 protein: CASSLGTGAVEQYF
V gene: TRBV13
clone size: -

CDR3 protein: CASSAGDTGELFF
V gene: TRBV6-4
clone size: -

CDR3 protein: CSVVDNNYGYTF
V gene: TRBV29-1
clone size: -

CDR3 protein: CASSWGPGSYEQYF
V gene: TRBV11-3
clone size: -